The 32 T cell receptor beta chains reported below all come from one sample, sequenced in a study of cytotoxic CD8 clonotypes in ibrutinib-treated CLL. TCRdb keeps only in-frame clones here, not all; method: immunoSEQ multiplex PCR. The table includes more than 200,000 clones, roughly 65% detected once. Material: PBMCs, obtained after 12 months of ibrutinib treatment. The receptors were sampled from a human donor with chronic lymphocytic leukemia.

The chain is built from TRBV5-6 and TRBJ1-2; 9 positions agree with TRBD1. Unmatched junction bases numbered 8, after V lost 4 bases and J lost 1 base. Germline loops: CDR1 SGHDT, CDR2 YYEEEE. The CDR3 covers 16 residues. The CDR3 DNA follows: TGTGCCAGCAGCAGATCCGGGACAGGGCATAACTATGGCTACACCTTC. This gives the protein CASSRSGTGHNYGYTF.

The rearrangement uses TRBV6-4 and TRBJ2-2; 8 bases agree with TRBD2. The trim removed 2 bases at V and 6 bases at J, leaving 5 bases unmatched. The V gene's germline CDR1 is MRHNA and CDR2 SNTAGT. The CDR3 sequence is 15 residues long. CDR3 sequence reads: CASSDGELAAGELFF. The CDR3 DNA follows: TGTGCCAGCAGTGACGGGGAACTAGCGGCCGGGGAGCTGTTTTTT.

In nucleotides, the CDR3 is TGTGCCAGCAGAGCGGGACAGGGGTCGCGTGGCTACACCTTC. Translated: CASRAGQGSRGYTF. The chain is built from TRBV2 and TRBJ1-2, with 10 bases lining up with TRBD1. The CDR3 spans 14 residues. Germline trimming cut 6 bases from V and 7 bases from J; bases unmatched to any gene: 8. The germline gives CDR1 SNHLY, CDR2 FYNNEI. The whole variable domain, remainder taken from reference TRBV2 and TRBJ1-2, is EPEVTQTPSHQVTQMGQEVILRCVPISNHLYFYWYRQILGQKVEFLVSFYNNEISEKSEIFDDQFSVERPDGSNFTLKIRSTKLEDSAMYFCASRAGQGSRGYTFGSGTRLTVV.

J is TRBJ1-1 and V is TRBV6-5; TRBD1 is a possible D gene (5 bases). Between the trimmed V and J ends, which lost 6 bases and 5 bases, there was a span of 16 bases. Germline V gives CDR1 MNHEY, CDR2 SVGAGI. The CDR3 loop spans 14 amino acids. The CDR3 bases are TGTGCCAGCAGCATTAACTGGGGGGGGACTGAAGCTTTCTTT. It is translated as CASSINWGGTEAFF.

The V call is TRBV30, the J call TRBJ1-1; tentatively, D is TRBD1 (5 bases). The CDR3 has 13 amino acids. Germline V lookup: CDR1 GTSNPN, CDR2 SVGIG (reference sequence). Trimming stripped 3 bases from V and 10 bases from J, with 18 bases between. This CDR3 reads CAWSRQLQALAFF. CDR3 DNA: TGTGCCTGGAGCCGCCAATTACAGGCGTTAGCTTTCTTT.

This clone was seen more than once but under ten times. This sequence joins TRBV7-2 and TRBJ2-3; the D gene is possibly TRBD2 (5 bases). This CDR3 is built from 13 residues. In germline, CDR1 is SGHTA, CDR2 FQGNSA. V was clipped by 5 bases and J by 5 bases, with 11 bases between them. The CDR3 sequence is CASSQTGVDTQYF. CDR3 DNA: TGTGCCAGCAGCCAAACCGGGGTAGATACGCAGTATTTT.

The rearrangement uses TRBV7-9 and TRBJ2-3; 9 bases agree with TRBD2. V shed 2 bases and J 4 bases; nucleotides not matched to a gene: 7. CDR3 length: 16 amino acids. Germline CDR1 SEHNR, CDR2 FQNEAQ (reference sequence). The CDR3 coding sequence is TGTGCCAGCAGCTTAACGGCTAGCGGGGAATCAGATACGCAGTATTTT. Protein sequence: CASSLTASGESDTQYF.

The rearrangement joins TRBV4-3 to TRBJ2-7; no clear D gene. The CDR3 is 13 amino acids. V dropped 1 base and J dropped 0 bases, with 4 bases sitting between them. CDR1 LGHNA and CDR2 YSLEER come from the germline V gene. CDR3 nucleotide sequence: TGCGCCAGCAGCCAAGGGCGCTCCTACGAGCAGTACTTC. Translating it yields CASSQGRSYEQYF.

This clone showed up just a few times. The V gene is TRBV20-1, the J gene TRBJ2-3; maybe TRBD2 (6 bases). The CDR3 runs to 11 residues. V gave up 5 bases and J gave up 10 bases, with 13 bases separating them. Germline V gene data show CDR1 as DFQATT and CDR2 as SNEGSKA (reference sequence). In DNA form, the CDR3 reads TGCAGTGCTCCATACGGGGGATCGCAGTATTTT. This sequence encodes CSAPYGGSQYF.

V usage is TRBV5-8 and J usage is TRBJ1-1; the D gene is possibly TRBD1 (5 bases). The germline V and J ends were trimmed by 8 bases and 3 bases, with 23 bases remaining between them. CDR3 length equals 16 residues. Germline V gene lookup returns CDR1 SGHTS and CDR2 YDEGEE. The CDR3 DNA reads TGTGCCAGTCCGGGGCTCCTCGGGTCCCCACACACTGAAGCTTTCTTT. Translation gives CASPGLLGSPHTEAFF.

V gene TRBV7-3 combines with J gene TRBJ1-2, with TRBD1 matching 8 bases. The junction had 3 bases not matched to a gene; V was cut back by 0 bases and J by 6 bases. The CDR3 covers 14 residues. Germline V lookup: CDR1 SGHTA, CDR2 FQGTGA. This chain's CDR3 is CASSLTRQGNGYTF. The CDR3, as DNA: TGTGCCAGCAGCTTAACCCGACAGGGGAATGGCTACACCTTC.

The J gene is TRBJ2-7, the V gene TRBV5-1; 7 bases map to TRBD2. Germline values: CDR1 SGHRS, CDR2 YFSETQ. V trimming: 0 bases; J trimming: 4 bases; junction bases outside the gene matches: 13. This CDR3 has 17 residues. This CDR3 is CASSLVKLADARYEQYF. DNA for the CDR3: TGCGCCAGCAGCTTGGTGAAGCTAGCGGACGCACGGTACGAGCAGTACTTC.

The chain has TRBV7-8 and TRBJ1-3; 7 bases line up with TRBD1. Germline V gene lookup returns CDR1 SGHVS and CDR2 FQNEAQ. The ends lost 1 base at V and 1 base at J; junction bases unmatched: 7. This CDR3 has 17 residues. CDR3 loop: CASSLVGAGGSGNTIYF. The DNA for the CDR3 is TGTGCCAGCAGCTTAGTTGGGGCAGGGGGATCTGGAAACACCATATATTTT.

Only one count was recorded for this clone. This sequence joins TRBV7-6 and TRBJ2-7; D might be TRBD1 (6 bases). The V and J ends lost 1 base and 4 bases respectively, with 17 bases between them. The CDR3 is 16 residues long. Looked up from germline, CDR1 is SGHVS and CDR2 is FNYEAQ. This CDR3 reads CASSLETGQGSYEQYF. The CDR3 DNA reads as TGTGCCAGCAGCTTAGAGACAGGTCAGGGTAGTTACGAGCAGTACTTC.

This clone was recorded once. The chain's CDR3 is CASSQTSGGIFDTQYF. The CDR3, as DNA: TGCGCCAGCAGCCAGACTAGCGGGGGGATTTTTGATACGCAGTATTTT. The chain joins TRBV4-1 to TRBJ2-3, with 13 bases fitting TRBD2. This CDR3 is 16 amino acids long. Germline assignment: CDR1 MGHRA and CDR2 YSYEKL. V lost 3 bases to trimming and J lost 6 bases; unmatched junction nucleotides: 6.

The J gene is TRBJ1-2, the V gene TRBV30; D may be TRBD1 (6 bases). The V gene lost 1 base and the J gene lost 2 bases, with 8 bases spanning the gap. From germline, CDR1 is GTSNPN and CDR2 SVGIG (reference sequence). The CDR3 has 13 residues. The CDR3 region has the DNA TGTGCCTGGAGTGGGACAGTCAACTATGGCTACACCTTC. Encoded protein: CAWSGTVNYGYTF.

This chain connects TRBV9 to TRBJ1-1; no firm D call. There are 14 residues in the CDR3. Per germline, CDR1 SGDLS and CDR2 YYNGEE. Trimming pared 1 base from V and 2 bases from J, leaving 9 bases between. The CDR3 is CASSVSDTNTEAFF. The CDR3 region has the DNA TGTGCCAGCAGCGTATCGGATACAAACACTGAAGCTTTCTTT.

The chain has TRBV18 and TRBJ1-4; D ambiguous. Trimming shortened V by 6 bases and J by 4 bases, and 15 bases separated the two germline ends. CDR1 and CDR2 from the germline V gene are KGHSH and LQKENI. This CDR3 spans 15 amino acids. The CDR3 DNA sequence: TGTGCCAGCTCTCTAGACGCGCGGGTTAATGAAAAACTGTTTTTT. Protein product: CASSLDARVNEKLFF. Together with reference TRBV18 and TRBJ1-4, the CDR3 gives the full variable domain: NAGVMQNPRHLVRRRGQEARLRCSPMKGHSHVYWYRQLPEEGLKFMVYLQKENIIDESGMPKERFSAEFPKEGPSILRIQQVVRGDSAAYFCASSLDARVNEKLFFGSGTQLSVL.

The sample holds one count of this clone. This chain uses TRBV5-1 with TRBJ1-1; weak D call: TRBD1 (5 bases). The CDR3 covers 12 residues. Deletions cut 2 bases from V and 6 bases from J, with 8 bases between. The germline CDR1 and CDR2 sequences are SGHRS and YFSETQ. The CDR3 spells CASSFAGPEAFF. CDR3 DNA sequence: TGCGCCAGCAGCTTTGCGGGACCTGAAGCTTTCTTT.

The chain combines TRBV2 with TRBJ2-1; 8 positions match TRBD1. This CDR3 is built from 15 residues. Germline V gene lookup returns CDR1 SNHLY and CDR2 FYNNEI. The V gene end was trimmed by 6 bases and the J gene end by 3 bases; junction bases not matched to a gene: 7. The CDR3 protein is CASRRQGIFYNEQFF. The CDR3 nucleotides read TGTGCCAGCAGGAGACAGGGGATCTTCTACAATGAGCAGTTCTTC.

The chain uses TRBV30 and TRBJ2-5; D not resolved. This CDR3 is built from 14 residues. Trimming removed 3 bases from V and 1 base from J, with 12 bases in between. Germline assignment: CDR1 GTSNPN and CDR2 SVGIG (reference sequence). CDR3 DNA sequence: TGTGCCTGGAGATCTCGATTCCCCCAAGAGACCCAGTACTTC. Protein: CAWRSRFPQETQYF.

The CDR3 loop reads CASSPMEGAYRAFF. The CDR3 DNA follows: TGTGCCAGCTCACCAATGGAGGGGGCGTATCGAGCTTTCTTT. The rearrangement uses TRBV18 and TRBJ1-1, with 7 positions matching TRBD1. This CDR3 has 14 residues. V lost 2 bases and J lost 10; bases outside the gene matches: 10. Germline loops: CDR1 KGHSH, CDR2 LQKENI.

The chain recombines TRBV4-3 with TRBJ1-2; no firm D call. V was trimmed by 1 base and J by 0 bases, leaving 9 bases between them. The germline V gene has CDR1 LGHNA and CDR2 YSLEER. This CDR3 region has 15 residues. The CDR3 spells CASSQVADPNYGYTF. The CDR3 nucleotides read TGCGCCAGCAGCCAAGTGGCAGATCCTAACTATGGCTACACCTTC.

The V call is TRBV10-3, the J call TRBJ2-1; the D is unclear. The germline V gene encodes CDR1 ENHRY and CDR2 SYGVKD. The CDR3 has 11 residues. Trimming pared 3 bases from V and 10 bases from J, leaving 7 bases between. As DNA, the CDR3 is TGTGCCATCAGTGAAGGCTACGAGCAGTTCTTC. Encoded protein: CAISEGYEQFF.

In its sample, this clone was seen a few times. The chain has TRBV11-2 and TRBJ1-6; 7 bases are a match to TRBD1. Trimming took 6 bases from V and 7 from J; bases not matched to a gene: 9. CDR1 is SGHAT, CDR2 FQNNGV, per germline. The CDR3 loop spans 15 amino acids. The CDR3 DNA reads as TGTGCCAGCAGAGCACGGACAGGTCCCAATTCACCCCTCCACTTT. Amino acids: CASRARTGPNSPLHF.

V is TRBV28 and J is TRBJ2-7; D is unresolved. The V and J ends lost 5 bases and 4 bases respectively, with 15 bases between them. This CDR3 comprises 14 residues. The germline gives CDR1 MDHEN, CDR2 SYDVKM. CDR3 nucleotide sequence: TGTGCCAGCAGTGTCGGATCGGCTCTGTACGAGCAGTACTTC. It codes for CASSVGSALYEQYF.

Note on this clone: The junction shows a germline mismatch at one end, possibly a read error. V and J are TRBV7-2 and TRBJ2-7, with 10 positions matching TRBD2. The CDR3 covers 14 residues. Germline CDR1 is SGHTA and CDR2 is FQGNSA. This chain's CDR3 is CASSLPLAGASLAF. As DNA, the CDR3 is TGTGCCAGCAGCTTACCTCTAGCGGGAGCCTCCTTAGCCTTC.

The CDR3 sequence is CASSPQRAGEYYGYTF. The CDR3 DNA sequence: TGTGCCAGCTCACCACAGCGGGCGGGGGAATACTATGGCTACACCTTC. This sequence joins TRBV18 and TRBJ1-2, with D possibly matching TRBD1 (5 bases). Trimming took 1 base from V and 3 from J, leaving 15 bases between them. The germline gives CDR1 KGHSH, CDR2 LQKENI. The CDR3 totals 16 residues.

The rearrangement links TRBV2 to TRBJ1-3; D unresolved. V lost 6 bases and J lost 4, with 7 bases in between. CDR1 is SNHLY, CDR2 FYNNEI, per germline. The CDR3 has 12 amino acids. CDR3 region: CASRGGGNTIYF. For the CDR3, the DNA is TGTGCCAGCAGGGGCGGGGGAAACACCATATATTTT.

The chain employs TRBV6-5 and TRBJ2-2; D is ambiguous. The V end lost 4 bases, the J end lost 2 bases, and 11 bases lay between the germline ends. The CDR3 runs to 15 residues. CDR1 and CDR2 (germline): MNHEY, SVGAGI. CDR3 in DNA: TGTGCCAGCAGTTCGGACGGGTTCAACACCGGGGAGCTGTTTTTT. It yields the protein CASSSDGFNTGELFF.

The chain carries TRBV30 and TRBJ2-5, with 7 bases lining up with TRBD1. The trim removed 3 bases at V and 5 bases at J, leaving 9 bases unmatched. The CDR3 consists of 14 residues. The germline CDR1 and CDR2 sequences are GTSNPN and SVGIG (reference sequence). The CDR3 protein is CAWSESQGKETQYF. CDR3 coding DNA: TGTGCCTGGAGCGAGTCACAGGGGAAGGAGACCCAGTACTTC.

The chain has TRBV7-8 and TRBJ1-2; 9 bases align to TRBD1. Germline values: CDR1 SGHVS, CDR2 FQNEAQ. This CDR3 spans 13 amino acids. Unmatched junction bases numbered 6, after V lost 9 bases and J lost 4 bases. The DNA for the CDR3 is TGTGCCAGTCGGGACAGGGTTGGCTATGGCTACACCTTC. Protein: CASRDRVGYGYTF. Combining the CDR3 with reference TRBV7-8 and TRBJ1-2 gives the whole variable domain GAGVSQSPRYKVAKRGQDVALRCDPISGHVSLFWYQQALGQGPEFLTYFQNEAQLDKSGLPSDRFFAERPEGSVSTLKIQRTQQEDSAVYLCASRDRVGYGYTFGSGTRLTVV.